This T cell receptor beta chain stems from a study of T cell repertoires in cytomegalovirus infection. Study-level information: Public TCR beta signatures were indicative of both CMV infection and a matching HLA type.

With respect to this clonotype: The antigen is not known.

Findings of the study overall: The study identified carriers of CMV plus the relevant HLA from cumulative public TCR beta family frequency.

TCRdb re-derived calls from the reads in MiXCR, one entry per CDR3 protein. The profile shows hundreds of thousands of distinct CDR3 sequences, approximately 24% of them singletons. The CDR3 length is 18 residues. V lost 6 bases and J lost 0; bases outside the gene matches: 10. The germline V gene has CDR1 DFQATT and CDR2 SNEGSKA (reference sequence). The rearrangement uses TRBV20-1 and TRBJ2-6, with 11 bases matching TRBD2. Sequenced input: CD8+ T cells from PBMCs. This sequence was found in a human donor in good health (CMV status not recorded). Some clones in this sample may be carry-over from other donors' samples. CDR3 protein: CSASTSGGSPSGANVLTF. DNA for the CDR3: TGCAGTGCAAGCACTAGCGGGGGTTCCCCCTCTGGGGCCAACGTCCTGACTTTC.